Listed below are T cell receptor beta chains from one sample, sequenced in a study of siplizumab effects on memory and regulatory T cells. Some clones are missing from TCRdb's copy, which holds only in-frame ones; the method was immunoSEQ multiplex PCR. Of some 100,000 clones in the sample, 93% were seen once. Sequenced material: CD8+ T cells sorted from blood. These receptor sequences come from a human donor in good health. CDR3s include the opening cysteine and the closing phenylalanine or tryptophan. D genes are given only for firm matches. Rows may omit the clone size; those that give it use once, few, many or a size class.

D gene: NA; clone size: NA; V gene: TRBV6-6; J gene: TRBJ2-2; CDR3 protein: CASSWTVANTGELFF; CDR3 DNA: TGTGCCAGCAGTTGGACGGTCGCGAACACCGGGGAGCTGTTTTTT
D gene: NA; clone size: NA; V gene: TRBV27; J gene: TRBJ2-1; CDR3 protein: CASSFQGLGYNEQFF; CDR3 DNA: TGTGCCAGCAGTTTTCAGGGGCTAGGTTACAATGAGCAGTTCTTC
D gene: NA; clone size: NA; V gene: TRBV4-1; J gene: TRBJ2-1; CDR3 protein: CASSQDTGPGNEQFF; CDR3 DNA: TGCGCCAGCAGCCAAGATACGGGGCCGGGGAATGAGCAGTTCTTC
D gene: NA; clone size: NA; V gene: TRBV25-1; J gene: TRBJ2-2; CDR3 protein: CASRAGVTGELFF; CDR3 DNA: TGTGCCAGCAGAGCCGGAGTGACCGGGGAGCTGTTTTTT
D gene: NA; clone size: once; V gene: TRBV19; J gene: TRBJ1-1; CDR3 protein: CASKWGVLTEAFF; CDR3 DNA: TGTGCCAGTAAATGGGGAGTGCTGACTGAAGCTTTCTTT
D gene: TRBD2; clone size: NA; V gene: TRBV7-9; J gene: TRBJ2-7; CDR3 protein: CASSLAAGAYEQYF; CDR3 DNA: TGTGCCAGCAGCTTAGCTGCGGGGGCCTACGAGCAGTACTTC
D gene: TRBD1; clone size: NA; V gene: TRBV27; J gene: TRBJ2-7; CDR3 protein: CASSPTTGAAYEQYF; CDR3 DNA: TGTGCCAGCAGTCCGACGACAGGGGCGGCGTACGAGCAGTACTTC
D gene: TRBD1; clone size: NA; V gene: TRBV5-1; J gene: TRBJ1-3; CDR3 protein: CASRVDRNSGNTIYF; CDR3 DNA: TGCGCCAGCAGGGTGGACAGGAACTCTGGAAACACCATATATTTT
D gene: NA; clone size: NA; V gene: TRBV7-2; J gene: TRBJ1-5; CDR3 protein: CASSLEPATSNQPQHF; CDR3 DNA: TGTGCCAGCAGCTTAGAACCAGCCACTAGCAATCAGCCCCAGCATTTT
D gene: NA; clone size: NA; V gene: TRBV5-1; J gene: TRBJ2-7; CDR3 protein: CASSGDDFLWYF; CDR3 DNA: TGCGCCAGCAGCGGGGACGATTTCTTGTGGTACTTC
D gene: NA; clone size: NA; V gene: TRBV19; J gene: TRBJ1-1; CDR3 protein: CASSITPASNTEAFF; CDR3 DNA: TGTGCCAGTAGTATAACTCCAGCTTCGAACACTGAAGCTTTCTTT